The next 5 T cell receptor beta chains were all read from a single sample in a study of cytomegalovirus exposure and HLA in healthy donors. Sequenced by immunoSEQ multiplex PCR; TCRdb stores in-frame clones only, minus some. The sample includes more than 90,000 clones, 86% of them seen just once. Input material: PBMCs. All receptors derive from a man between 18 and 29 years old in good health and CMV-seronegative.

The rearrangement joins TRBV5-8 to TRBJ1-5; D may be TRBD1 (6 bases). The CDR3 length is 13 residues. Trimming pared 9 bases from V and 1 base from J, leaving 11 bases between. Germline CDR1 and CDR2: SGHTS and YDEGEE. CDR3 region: CATTGNSNQPQHF. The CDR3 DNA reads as TGTGCCACCACAGGGAACAGCAATCAGCCCCAGCATTTT.

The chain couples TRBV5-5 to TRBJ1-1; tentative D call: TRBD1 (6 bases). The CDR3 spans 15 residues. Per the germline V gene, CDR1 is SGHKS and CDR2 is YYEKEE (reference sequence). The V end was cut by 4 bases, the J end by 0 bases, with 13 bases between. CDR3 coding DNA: TGTGCCAGCAGCCCCAGGGACACGATGAACACTGAAGCTTTCTTT. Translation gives CASSPRDTMNTEAFF.

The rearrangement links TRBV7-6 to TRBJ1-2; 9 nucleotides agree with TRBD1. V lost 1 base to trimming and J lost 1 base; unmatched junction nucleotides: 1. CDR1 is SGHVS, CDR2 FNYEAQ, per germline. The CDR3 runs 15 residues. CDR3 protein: CASSLGGQGNYGYTF. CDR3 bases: TGTGCCAGCAGCTTAGGGGGACAGGGTAACTATGGCTACACCTTC.

For the CDR3, the DNA is TGTGCCAGCATCCCGGGTTGGGGGCCGGACACTTACAATGAGCAGTTCTTC. Translating gives CASIPGWGPDTYNEQFF. The genes are TRBV7-9 and TRBJ2-1, with D tentatively TRBD1 (6 bases). Germline V CDR1 and CDR2: SEHNR, FQNEAQ (reference sequence). This CDR3 comprises 17 residues. Trimming took 7 bases from V and 4 from J, leaving 23 bases between them.

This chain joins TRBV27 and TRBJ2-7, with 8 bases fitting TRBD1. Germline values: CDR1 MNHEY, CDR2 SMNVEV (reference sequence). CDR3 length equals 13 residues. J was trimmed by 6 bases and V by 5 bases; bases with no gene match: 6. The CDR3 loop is CASSTRQGLEQYF. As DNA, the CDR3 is TGTGCCAGCAGTACTAGACAGGGGCTCGAGCAGTACTTC.